The entry below describes one T cell receptor beta chain. Its specificity is unknown. This sample was included in a study of shared clonotypes between healthy human individuals. CDR1 is MGHRA, CDR2 YSYEKL, per germline. The CDR3 is 15 amino acids. Trimming pared 2 bases from V and 0 bases from J, leaving 8 bases between. The data were produced by immunoSEQ multiplex PCR, yet TCRdb's version contains in-frame clones alone and is incomplete. This sample has about 2 million clones, with over 85% found just once. Negatively enriched CD4+ T cells were divided by CD45RA into naive and memory. General study points: The researchers took only blood, and tissue repertoires probably look different.

The receptor comes from a man aged 18 to 30 in good health. Sequencing input: naive CD4+ T cells sorted from blood. The subset is: CD45RA+ positively selected. J is TRBJ2-1 and V is TRBV4-1; D gene unclear. This CDR3 reads CASSQYTSSYNEQFF. The CDR3 DNA sequence: TGCGCCAGCAGCCAATACACGAGCTCCTACAATGAGCAGTTCTTC.